The 5 T cell receptor beta chains in this list originate from one sample, sequenced in a study of human T cells and chemical hapten exposure. Time point described: pre-sensitization, week 0. Treatment noted: therapeutic diphenylcyclopropenone sensitization with weekly scalp DPC. TCRdb reanalysed the RACE reads using MiXCR and keeps one entry per CDR3 protein. The table has some 360,000 distinct CDR3 sequences, approximately 5.1% seen once. The specimen comprised whole blood, sampled in connection with sensitization to the hapten diphenylcyclopropenone (DPC). The receptors come from a woman aged 45 to 65 with alopecia areata. Some clones in this sample may be carry-over from other donors' samples.

This clonotype has ten or more counts. The chain employs TRBV12-3 or TRBV12-4 and TRBJ1-5, with D possibly TRBD1 on 5 matching bases. With 3 bases removed from V and 3 bases from J, the gap between germline ends came to 9 bases. This CDR3 has 14 amino acids. CDR3 bases: TGTGCCAGCAGTTTCCAGGGATACAATCAGCCCCAGCATTTT. It codes for CASSFQGYNQPQHF.

This clonotype was observed at least ten times. V gene TRBV20-1 combines with J gene TRBJ1-5; D perhaps matches TRBD1 (5 bases). The CDR3 totals 12 residues. Trimming took off 6 bases at V and 4 bases at J, with 10 bases between the two ends. The germline V gene encodes CDR1 DFQATT and CDR2 SNEGSKA (reference sequence). CDR3 sequence reads: CSATGGNQPQHF. The CDR3 DNA sequence: TGCAGTGCGACGGGGGGTAATCAGCCCCAGCATTTT.

This clonotype was recorded many times. The chain joins TRBV29-1 to TRBJ2-3; D remains ambiguous. Germline assignment: CDR1 SQVTM and CDR2 ANQGSEA. This CDR3 comprises 8 residues. The CDR3 sequence is CSIDTQYF. CDR3 coding DNA: TGCAGTATTGATACGCAGTATTTT.

V is TRBV29-1 and J is TRBJ2-5; D ambiguous. The V end lost 4 bases, the J end lost 4 bases, and 7 bases lay between the germline ends. The germline CDR1 and CDR2 sequences are SQVTM and ANQGSEA. The CDR3 contains 11 residues. CDR3 bases: TGCAGCGTTGGATCGCGAGAGACCCAGTACTTC. This codes for CSVGSRETQYF. Looking up the rest from reference TRBV29-1 and TRBJ2-5 gives the full variable domain: SAVISQKPSRDICQRGTSLTIQCQVDSQVTMMFWYRQQPGQSLTLIATANQGSEATYESGFVIDKFPISRPNLTFSTLTVSNMSPEDSSIYLCSVGSRETQYFGPGTRLLVL.

This chain connects TRBV10-3 to TRBJ1-2; 7 nucleotides line up with TRBD1. Germline V lookup: CDR1 ENHRY, CDR2 SYGVKD. The CDR3 length is 12 residues. The ends lost 7 bases at V and 6 bases at J; junction bases unmatched: 5. CDR3 residues: CAIKTGDHGYTF. CDR3 DNA: TGTGCCATCAAAACAGGGGACCATGGCTACACCTTC.